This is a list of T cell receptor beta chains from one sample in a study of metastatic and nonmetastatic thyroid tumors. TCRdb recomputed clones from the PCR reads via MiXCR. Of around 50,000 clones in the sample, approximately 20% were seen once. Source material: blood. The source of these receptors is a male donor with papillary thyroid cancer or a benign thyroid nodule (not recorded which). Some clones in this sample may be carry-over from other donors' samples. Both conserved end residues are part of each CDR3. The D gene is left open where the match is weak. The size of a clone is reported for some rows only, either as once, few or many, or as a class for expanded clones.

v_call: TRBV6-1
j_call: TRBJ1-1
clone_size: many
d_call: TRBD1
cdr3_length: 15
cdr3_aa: CASSRQGGMDTEAFF
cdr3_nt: TGTGCCAGCAGTAGACAGGGGGGTATGGACACTGAAGCTTTCTTT

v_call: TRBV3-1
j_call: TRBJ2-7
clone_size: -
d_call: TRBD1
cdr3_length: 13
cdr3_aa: CASSPGQGYEQYF
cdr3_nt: TGTGCCAGCAGCCCCGGACAGGGATACGAGCAGTACTTC

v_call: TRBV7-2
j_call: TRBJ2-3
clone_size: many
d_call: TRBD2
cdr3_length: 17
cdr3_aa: CASSSPSAGGITDTQYF
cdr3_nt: TGTGCCAGCAGCTCGCCCTCAGCGGGAGGGATCACAGATACGCAGTATTTT

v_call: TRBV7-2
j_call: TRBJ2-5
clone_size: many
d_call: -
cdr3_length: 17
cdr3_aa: CASSLELSRVRRETQYF
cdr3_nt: TGTGCCAGCAGCTTAGAGCTTTCCAGGGTTCGGAGAGAGACCCAGTACTTC

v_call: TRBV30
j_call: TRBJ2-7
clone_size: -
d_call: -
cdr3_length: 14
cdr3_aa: CAWSQDYKVYEQYF
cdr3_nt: TGTGCCTGGAGTCAGGACTACAAGGTCTACGAGCAGTACTTC

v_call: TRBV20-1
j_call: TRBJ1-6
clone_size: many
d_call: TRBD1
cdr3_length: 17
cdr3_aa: CSARDYVRQGNNSPLHF
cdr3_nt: TGCAGTGCTAGAGATTATGTGCGACAGGGGAATAATTCACCCCTCCACTTT

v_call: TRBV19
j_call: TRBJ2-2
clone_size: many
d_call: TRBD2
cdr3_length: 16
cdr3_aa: CASSWTSGGATGELFF
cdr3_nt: TGTGCCAGTAGTTGGACTAGCGGGGGGGCCACCGGGGAGCTGTTTTTT

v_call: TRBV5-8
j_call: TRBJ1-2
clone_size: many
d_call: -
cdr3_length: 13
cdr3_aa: CASSFPENYGYTF
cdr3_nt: TGTGCCAGCAGCTTCCCAGAAAACTATGGCTACACCTTC

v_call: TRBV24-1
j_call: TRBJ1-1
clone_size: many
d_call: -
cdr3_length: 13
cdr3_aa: CATSEGLNTEAFF
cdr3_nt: TGTGCCACCAGTGAGGGCCTGAACACTGAAGCTTTCTTT

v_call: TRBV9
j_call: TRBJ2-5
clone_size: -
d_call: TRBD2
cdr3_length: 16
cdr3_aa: CASSVGTSGSGGTQYF
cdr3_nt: TGTGCCAGCAGCGTCGGGACTAGCGGGAGTGGGGGCACCCAGTACTTC

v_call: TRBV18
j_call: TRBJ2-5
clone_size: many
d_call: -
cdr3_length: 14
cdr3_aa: CASSRSDVLETQYF
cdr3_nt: TGTGCCAGCTCCCGTAGTGATGTACTAGAGACCCAGTACTTC

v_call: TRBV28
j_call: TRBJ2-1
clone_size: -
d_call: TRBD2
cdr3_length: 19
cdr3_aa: CASSYGGTSGARSYNEQFF
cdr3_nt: TGTGCCAGCAGTTATGGTGGGACTAGCGGAGCCAGATCCTACAATGAGCAGTTCTTC

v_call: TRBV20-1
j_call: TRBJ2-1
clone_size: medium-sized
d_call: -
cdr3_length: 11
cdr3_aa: CSATGGDEQFF
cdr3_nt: TGCAGTGCTACGGGGGGCGATGAGCAGTTCTTC

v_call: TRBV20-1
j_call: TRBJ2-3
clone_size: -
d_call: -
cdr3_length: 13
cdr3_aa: CSVSGISTDTQYF
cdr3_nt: TGCAGTGTGTCCGGGATAAGCACAGATACGCAGTATTTT

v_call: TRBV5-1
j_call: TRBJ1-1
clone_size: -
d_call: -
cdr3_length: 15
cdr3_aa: CASSPQIQGNTEAFF
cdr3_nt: TGCGCCAGCAGCCCCCAAATACAGGGGAACACTGAAGCTTTCTTT

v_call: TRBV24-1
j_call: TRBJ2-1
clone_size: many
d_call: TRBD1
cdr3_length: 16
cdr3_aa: CATSDPGQGADNEQFF
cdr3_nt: TGTGCCACCAGTGACCCGGGACAGGGGGCGGACAATGAGCAGTTCTTC

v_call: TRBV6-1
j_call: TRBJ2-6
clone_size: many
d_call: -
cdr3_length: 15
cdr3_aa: CASSDGTFGANVLTF
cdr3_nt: TGTGCCAGCAGTGACGGGACGTTCGGGGCCAACGTCCTGACTTTC

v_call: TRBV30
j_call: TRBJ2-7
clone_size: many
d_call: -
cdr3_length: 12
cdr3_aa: CAWSKGSYEQYF
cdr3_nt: TGTGCCTGGAGTAAAGGGTCCTACGAGCAGTACTTC

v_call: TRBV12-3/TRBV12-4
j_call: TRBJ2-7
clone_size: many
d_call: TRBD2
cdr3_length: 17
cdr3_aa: CASSLGASGGAGYEQYF
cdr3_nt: TGTGCCAGCAGTTTGGGGGCTAGCGGGGGGGCCGGGTACGAGCAGTACTTC

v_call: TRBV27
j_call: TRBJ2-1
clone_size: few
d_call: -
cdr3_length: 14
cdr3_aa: CASREFSGDNEQFF
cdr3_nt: TGTGCCAGCAGGGAGTTTAGCGGAGACAATGAGCAGTTCTTC

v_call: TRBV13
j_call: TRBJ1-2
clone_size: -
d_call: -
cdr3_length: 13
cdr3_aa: CASSQSSLYGYTF
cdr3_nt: TGTGCCAGCAGCCAGAGCTCTCTCTATGGCTACACCTTC

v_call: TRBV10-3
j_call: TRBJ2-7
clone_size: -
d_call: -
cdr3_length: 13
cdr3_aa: CAISENFHYEQYF
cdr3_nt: TGTGCCATCAGTGAGAACTTCCACTACGAGCAGTACTTC